This TCR beta chain is from a study of blood T cell repertoires in COVID-19 (TCRdb year 2020). As for the study more broadly: Collaborator samples came from the United States, Italy and Spain and covered acute and convalescent phases of COVID-19. The material from the prospective study consisted of cDNA or gDNA derived from T cells, B-cell-depleted T cells, or PBMCs. Subjects who had been exposed to COVID-19, were actively infected with it, or had recovered from it provided the deeply sampled blood TCRbeta repertoires that made up the dataset. The repertoires were made available in a free public database intended to serve as a resource for research on the immune response to SARS-CoV-2. The samples were drawn from the first 160 participants of the ongoing ImmuneRACE study and from 950 to 1,500 subjects provided by 6 global collaborators. A de-identified subject ID, COVID-19 status, age in years and sex were almost always included in the sample metadata. Where available, HLA class I and class II types were obtained from metadata supplied by the sample provider rather than from assay-based typing.

What the study reported, not specific to this receptor: Clinical and demographic metadata were provided uncurated, with the amount varying by source and participant.

TCRbeta CDR3 regions were amplified from genomic DNA using the immunoSEQ Assay, a bias-controlled multiplex PCR. The paper's processing steps were these. Within the assay, amplification of reference gene primers was used to estimate how many nucleated cells each sample contained. To quantify the absolute abundance of each unique TCRbeta CDR3 rearrangement, sequence reads were collapsed and filtered. For each sample, productive Simpson clonality was calculated as the square root of Simpson's diversity index over productive rearrangements. TCRdb took this table from immuneACCESS and kept in-frame rearrangements with V and J called. Such tables lack part of the clones; where checked against another copy, unresolved V genes explain under half of the gap, and the rest is unexplained. V, J and clone size derive from that table, while D and trimming were established from the DNA sequence. The sample table contains some 140,000 clones; only one count was recorded for approximately 88% of them. The ten largest clones represent under 7% of the sample.

The germline V gene (reference sequence) provides CDR1 LNHDA and CDR2 SQIVND. Germline trimming amounts to 3 bases on V and 8 bases on J, with 15 as the count of junction bases outside the gene matches. Including the terminal cysteine and phenylalanine, the CDR3 comprises 16 residues. Of the read, only the CDR3 DNA is kept; its 48 bases are in frame from base 1. Participants in the prospective study were enrolled through a virtual design, were aged roughly 18 to 100 years, and lived in approximately 25 United States geographic areas. In the prospective study, cohorts were assigned on the basis of participant-reported clinical history obtained from a screening survey and a study questionnaire. In the prospective study, whole blood, serum and a nasopharyngeal or oropharyngeal swab were collected from each participant by mobile phlebotomists. Prospective study participants could optionally give additional blood draws and questionnaires over an approximately 2-month period. Blood samples from the prospective study were shipped frozen or at room temperature prior to DNA extraction.

About this clone itself: Its binding antigen is unknown. Per-nucleotide qualities are absent, and no much larger clonotype sits a single base away.

The chain couples TRBV19 to TRBJ1-2, and 7 junctional nucleotides match TRBD1. Sequencing was carried out using PBMCs or T cells enriched from blood (not recorded which). This TCR was recovered from a man aged 35 to 55 with acute COVID-19. The CDR3 protein: CASSIVGMATGRGYTF. The sequenced DNA is TGTGCCAGTAGTATCGTCGGTATGGCGACAGGGAGAGGCTACACCTTC.